This entry describes one T cell receptor (beta chain). These data come from a study of early T cells in non-severe SARS-CoV-2 infection. Unique molecular identifiers were attached to individual cDNA molecules. MiXCR was run by TCRdb on the 5' RACE reads, yielding one entry per CDR3 protein. The profile covers about 97,000 distinct CDR3 sequences, with 11% appearing a single time and roughly 4.5% taken by the ten largest. Per the germline V gene, CDR1 is GTSNPN and CDR2 is SVGIG (reference sequence). Trimming stripped 7 bases from V and 0 bases from J, with 10 bases between. This CDR3 is 14 amino acids long.

V is TRBV30 and J is TRBJ2-6; no clear D. The TCR was taken from an adult who was a healthcare worker with PCR-confirmed SARS-CoV-2 infection or an uninfected control (not recorded which). The sample consisted of whole blood, taken at baseline. In DNA, the CDR3 is TGTGCCTCCCGGTGGGGCTCTGGGGCCAACGTCCTGACTTTC. It yields the protein CASRWGSGANVLTF.